This T cell receptor beta chain was recovered during a study of blood T cell repertoires in COVID-19. Study summary: Acute-phase and convalescent COVID-19 samples originated in the United States, Italy and Spain. T cells, B-cell-depleted T cells, or PBMCs supplied cDNA or gDNA.

V dropped 7 bases and J dropped 4 bases, with 11 bases sitting between them. This CDR3 is 12 amino acids long. Germline V gene data show CDR1 as SQVTM and CDR2 as ANQGSEA. Authors' methods: It was from reference gene primer amplification that nucleated cell counts were estimated. Repertoires were generated with immunoSEQ multiplex PCR, while TCRdb's copy carries only in-frame clones and drops some. Clonal size and the V and J genes are those of that table, whereas D and trimming came from the DNA. The sample carries approximately 27,000 clones, 75% to 85% recorded once. The rearrangement links TRBV29-1 to TRBJ1-3; D might be TRBD1 (6 bases). The sample taken for sequencing was peripheral blood. This clonotype originated in a human donor in a cohort sampled during active COVID-19. The CDR3 DNA sequence: TGCAGCGCGCCGGGACAAGGAAACACCATATATTTT. Translation: CSAPGQGNTIYF.